This T cell receptor beta chain came from a study of cytomegalovirus exposure and HLA in healthy donors. The study, taken as a whole, reports: A classifier reportedly called cytomegalovirus status with high sensitivity and specificity.

As regards this clone: What it binds is unknown.

This CDR3 region has 16 residues. CDR1 is SEHNR and CDR2 is FQNEAQ in the germline V gene (reference sequence). V lost 1 base and J lost 4, with 17 bases in between. PCR amplification relied on 60 Vbeta primers (plus 13 Jbeta primers). TCRdb keeps only in-frame clones here, not all; method: immunoSEQ multiplex PCR. This sample has some 170,000 clones, with about 71% found just once. Every donor was a healthy person donating bone marrow. The chain employs TRBV7-9 and TRBJ2-7; tentatively, D is TRBD2 (7 bases). This clonotype was obtained from a woman in her 30s in good health and CMV-seronegative. The sample was PBMCs. CDR3 coding DNA: TGTGCCAGCAGCTTAGGACGGGGAGGGCAGGGGTACGAGCAGTACTTC. Amino acids: CASSLGRGGQGYEQYF.